Described below is a single T cell receptor beta chain sequence and its context. Antigen specificity is unknown. The CDR3 is 11 residues long. In germline, CDR1 is GTSNPN, CDR2 SVGIG (reference sequence). The ends were cut back, 2 bases at V and 3 bases at J, with 5 bases in the middle. The sample is drawn from a study of cytomegalovirus exposure and HLA in healthy donors. General study points: With DRB1 most and HLA-C fewest, TCR association rates differed between HLA loci in a later analysis.

Primers included in the PCR were 60 Vbeta and 13 Jbeta primers. Sequenced by immunoSEQ multiplex PCR; TCRdb stores in-frame clones only, minus some. The sample gives roughly 110,000 clones, roughly 82% of which show up once; 2% to 3% is in the top ten. The gene calls are TRBV30 and TRBJ2-7; no clear D. Sequencing was done on a sample of PBMCs. The receptor was isolated from a man aged 30 to 39 in good health and CMV-seropositive. The CDR3 region is CAWSPSYEQYF. The CDR3 DNA reads as TGTGCCTGGAGTCCTAGCTACGAGCAGTACTTC.